These 28 T cell receptor beta chains were sequenced from one sample in a study of CD8+ T cells in alopecia areata. Extraction and reverse transcription of RNA yielded cDNA as the sequencing template. Assay: immunoSEQ multiplex PCR; the TCRdb copy retains only in-frame clones and omits some. Of roughly 150,000 clones listed, 50% to 60% are singletons. Sample: CD4+ T cells sorted from blood. The receptors originated from a human donor in good health.

The genes are TRBV28 and TRBJ2-4, with TRBD2 matching 9 bases. The CDR3 is made up of 14 amino acids. Germline-derived CDR1 and CDR2 are MDHEN and SYDVKM. With V trimmed by 3 bases and J by 6 bases, 3 bases remained unmatched. The CDR3 nucleotides are TGTGCCAGCAGTTTGCGGGAGGGGGGAAACATTCAGTACTTC. Protein product: CASSLREGGNIQYF.

The CDR3 protein is CASTRLAGEPDTQYF. DNA for the CDR3: TGTGCCAGCACCCGACTAGCGGGAGAGCCAGATACGCAGTATTTT. This sequence joins TRBV2 and TRBJ2-3, with TRBD2 matching over 12 bases. CDR1 and CDR2 (germline): SNHLY, FYNNEI. The CDR3 covers 15 residues. J gave up 4 bases and V 7 bases, and 6 bases lay outside the gene matches.

V gene TRBV29-1 combines with J gene TRBJ2-3; D is unresolved. V lost 7 bases and J 4 bases, leaving 18 bases between the germline ends. The CDR3 sequence is 14 residues long. Per the germline V gene, CDR1 is SQVTM and CDR2 is ANQGSEA. The CDR3 spells CSAPNPYLADTQYF. DNA of the CDR3: TGCAGCGCCCCGAACCCTTATCTGGCAGATACGCAGTATTTT.

This rearrangement joins TRBV4-1 to TRBJ1-5; D is unresolved. The CDR3 has 15 amino acids. Looked up from germline, CDR1 is MGHRA and CDR2 is YSYEKL. The V gene lost 4 bases and the J gene lost 3 bases, with 13 bases spanning the gap. The CDR3 sequence: CASSPLWRANQPQHF. CDR3 coding DNA: TGCGCCAGCAGCCCTTTGTGGAGGGCCAATCAGCCCCAGCATTTT.

This clone was recorded a few times. The chain has TRBV5-1 and TRBJ2-7; 7 nucleotides agree with TRBD1. Germline loops: CDR1 SGHRS, CDR2 YFSETQ. Losses at the gene ends were 5 bases for V and 2 bases for J; bases not matched to a gene: 4. The CDR3 runs to 13 residues. CDR3 nucleotide sequence: TGCGCCAGCAGTTCCGGGACAGCCTACGAGCAGTACTTC. Its translation: CASSSGTAYEQYF.

The chain has TRBV19 and TRBJ1-1; 9 nucleotides agree with TRBD1. Germline trimming cut 4 bases from V and 1 base from J; bases unmatched to any gene: 4. The CDR3 extends over 15 amino acids. CDR1 is LNHDA and CDR2 is SQIVND in the germline V gene (reference sequence). For the CDR3, the DNA is TGTGCCAGTAGTAGAACAGGGGGCTCGAACACTGAAGCTTTCTTT. This translates into CASSRTGGSNTEAFF. The variable domain in full, with the rest retrieved from reference TRBV19 and TRBJ1-1, is DGGITQSPKYLFRKEGQNVTLSCEQNLNHDAMYWYRQDPGQGLRLIYYSQIVNDFQKGDIAEGYSVSREKKESFPLTVTSAQKNPTAFYLCASSRTGGSNTEAFFGQGTRLTVV.

The genes are TRBV6-6 and TRBJ1-2; no definite D call. V shed 0 bases and J shed 2 bases, with 7 bases lying between them. CDR3 size: 14 residues. CDR1 and CDR2 (germline): MNHNY, SVGAGI (reference sequence). CDR3 residues: CASSYSGFNYGYTF. The CDR3 DNA reads TGTGCCAGCAGTTACTCCGGGTTCAACTATGGCTACACCTTC.

The chain recombines TRBV27 with TRBJ2-5; D not resolved. This CDR3 comprises 14 residues. The V and J ends lost 3 bases and 0 bases respectively, with 8 bases between them. Germline values: CDR1 MNHEY, CDR2 SMNVEV (reference sequence). The CDR3 is CASSFDGYQETQYF. In nucleotides, the CDR3 is TGTGCCAGCAGTTTTGACGGATACCAAGAGACCCAGTACTTC.

The V and J genes are TRBV27 and TRBJ1-5, with D tentatively TRBD1 (5 bases). V was shortened by 4 bases and J by 6 bases, with 10 bases between the two germline ends. The CDR3 consists of 13 residues. Germline V gene data show CDR1 as MNHEY and CDR2 as SMNVEV (reference sequence). The CDR3 bases are TGTGCCAGCAGTTCAGGGTTAGGTCAGCCCCAGCATTTT. This gives the protein CASSSGLGQPQHF.

This chain connects TRBV5-1 to TRBJ2-3; TRBD1 might be the D (6 bases). Germline CDR1 reads SGHRS; CDR2 reads YFSETQ. CDR3 size: 18 residues. V lost 6 bases and J lost 0, with 23 bases in between. The CDR3 protein is CASTRGTRTALSTDTQYF. CDR3 DNA sequence: TGCGCCAGCACACGAGGTACTAGGACAGCGCTTAGCACAGATACGCAGTATTTT.

This clone has a handful of counts. The V and J genes are TRBV5-1 and TRBJ1-4; tentatively, D is TRBD1 (5 bases). The ends were cut back, 3 bases at V and 4 bases at J, with 16 bases in the middle. Looked up from germline, CDR1 is SGHRS and CDR2 is YFSETQ. This CDR3 has 16 residues. CDR3 amino acids: CASSYSSGRINEKLFF. CDR3 sequence (DNA): TGCGCCAGCAGCTACTCCTCGGGACGGATTAATGAAAAACTGTTTTTT.

Comment on this clone: One junction end disagrees with the germline gene, perhaps due to a read error. V gene TRBV7-2 combines with J gene TRBJ2-3; no definite D call. The germline gives CDR1 SGHTA, CDR2 FQGNSA. The CDR3 contains 15 residues. The CDR3 reads CASSLVGFGTDTQYF. Written as DNA, the CDR3 is TGTGCCAGCAGCTTAGTTGGCTTCGGCACCGATACGCAGTATTTT.

This rearrangement joins TRBV28 to TRBJ2-7; maybe TRBD2 (6 bases). Trimming removed 4 bases at V and 0 bases at J, with 10 bases between. Germline CDR1 MDHEN, CDR2 SYDVKM. The CDR3 covers 14 residues. The CDR3 DNA is TGTGCCAGCAGTTCTGTCGGGAGCTCCTACGAGCAGTACTTC. The encoded protein is CASSSVGSSYEQYF.

The rearrangement links TRBV14 to TRBJ1-1; tentative D call: TRBD1 (6 bases). V lost 4 bases, J lost 7 bases, and 13 bases lay in between. Germline CDR1 reads SGHDN; CDR2 reads FVKESK. The CDR3 totals 13 residues. CDR3 protein: CASSPSGGGEAFF. The CDR3 DNA reads TGTGCCAGCAGCCCCTCGGGGGGCGGTGAAGCTTTCTTT.

The chain is built from TRBV5-4 and TRBJ1-2; TRBD1 is a possible D gene (6 bases). The CDR3 is made up of 16 amino acids. Germline lookup yields CDR1 SGHNT and CDR2 YYREEE (reference sequence). V lost 2 bases to trimming and J lost 2 bases, with 16 bases between them. The DNA of the CDR3 is TGTGCCAGCAGCTTAAGGACAGACCCATCAAACTATGGCTACACCTTC. Amino acid sequence: CASSLRTDPSNYGYTF. Full variable domain (outside the CDR3, taken from reference TRBV5-4 and TRBJ1-2): ETGVTQSPTHLIKTRGQQVTLRCSSQSGHNTVSWYQQALGQGPQFIFQYYREEENGRGNFPPRFSGLQFPNYSSELNVNALELDDSALYLCASSLRTDPSNYGYTFGSGTRLTVV.

The chain uses TRBV18 and TRBJ1-5, with a weak D call TRBD1 (6 bases). With 4 bases removed from V and 7 bases from J, the gap between germline ends came to 17 bases. Germline CDR1 KGHSH, CDR2 LQKENI. The CDR3 has 15 residues. The CDR3 is CASSLGTLGSQPQHF. The CDR3 bases are TGTGCCAGCTCACTGGGGACATTGGGTTCGCAGCCCCAGCATTTT.

This clone appeared a few times. This chain joins TRBV29-1 and TRBJ2-1; TRBD2 matches at 7 bases. Germline V CDR1 and CDR2: SQVTM, ANQGSEA. The CDR3 is 14 amino acids. The V gene end was trimmed by 8 bases and the J gene end by 0 bases; junction bases not matched to a gene: 7. CDR3: CSPELAASYNEQFF. The CDR3 nucleotides are TGCAGCCCAGAGCTAGCGGCCTCCTACAATGAGCAGTTCTTC.

This clone was seen a handful of times. The rearrangement links TRBV28 to TRBJ2-2; D gene ambiguous. The CDR3 contains 16 residues. The germline V gene has CDR1 MDHEN and CDR2 SYDVKM. Trimming stripped 2 bases from V and 3 bases from J, with 13 bases between. CDR3 in DNA: TGTGCCAGCAGTTTAGTGGGATCCGGCCACACCGGGGAGCTGTTTTTT. It codes for CASSLVGSGHTGELFF.

The rearrangement joins TRBV4-2 to TRBJ2-2, with 9 bases identical to TRBD1. The CDR3 totals 17 residues. The germline V gene has CDR1 LGHNA and CDR2 YNFKEQ. The junction had 7 bases not matched to a gene; V was cut back by 0 bases and J by 5 bases. The CDR3 DNA sequence: TGTGCCAGCAGCCAAGATCTCGGGACAGGGAGAACCGGGGAGCTGTTTTTT. The encoded protein is CASSQDLGTGRTGELFF.

The rearrangement joins TRBV29-1 to TRBJ1-1; D not certain. With 7 bases removed from V and 10 bases from J, the gap between germline ends came to 13 bases. Per the germline V gene, CDR1 is SQVTM and CDR2 is ANQGSEA. The CDR3 loop spans 10 amino acids. The CDR3 DNA reads TGCAGCGCAGAGCTTCGGGGAGCTTTCTTT. Translated, it gives CSAELRGAFF.

This chain connects TRBV9 to TRBJ2-1; 9 bases are shared with TRBD1. With V trimmed by 4 bases and J by 1 base, 9 bases remained unmatched. In germline, CDR1 is SGDLS, CDR2 YYNGEE. The CDR3 has 17 amino acids. The CDR3 loop is CASSPGQGIRSYNEQFF. Written as DNA, the CDR3 is TGTGCCAGCAGCCCCGGACAGGGGATAAGGTCCTACAATGAGCAGTTCTTC.

The chain carries TRBV6-6 and TRBJ1-2; maybe TRBD1 (5 bases). V was clipped by 11 bases and J by 5 bases, with 12 bases between them. The CDR3 length is 11 residues. The V gene's germline CDR1 is MNHNY and CDR2 SVGAGI (reference sequence). The chain's CDR3 is CAGRGGYGYTF. CDR3 nucleotides: TGTGCCGGCCGTGGGGGTTATGGCTACACCTTC.

This clone came up once. The gene calls are TRBV7-9 and TRBJ1-2, with 7 bases identical to TRBD1. The CDR3 is made up of 12 amino acids. V was clipped by 9 bases and J by 8 bases; unmatched bases: 9. CDR1 is SEHNR, CDR2 FQNEAQ, per germline (reference sequence). DNA for the CDR3: TGTGCCAGTTCAAGGGACAGATCAGGCTACACCTTC. Amino acids: CASSRDRSGYTF.

The V and J genes are TRBV5-1 and TRBJ2-2; D is possibly TRBD1 or TRBD2 (5 bases each). The CDR3 covers 15 residues. The germline CDR1 and CDR2 sequences are SGHRS and YFSETQ. Trimming left V 0 bases short and J 4 bases short, with 10 bases between. The DNA for the CDR3 is TGCGCCAGCAGCTTGGACCCGAGGGGCACCGGGGAGCTGTTTTTT. It yields the protein CASSLDPRGTGELFF. Looking up the rest from reference TRBV5-1 and TRBJ2-2 gives the full variable domain: KAGVTQTPRYLIKTRGQQVTLSCSPISGHRSVSWYQQTPGQGLQFLFEYFSETQRNKGNFPGRFSGRQFSNSRSEMNVSTLELGDSALYLCASSLDPRGTGELFFGEGSRLTVL.

The V and J genes are TRBV29-1 and TRBJ1-2; possibly TRBD1 for D (6 bases). V lost 4 bases and J 3 bases, leaving 9 bases between the germline ends. The CDR3 is 12 amino acids. Germline CDR1 reads SQVTM; CDR2 reads ANQGSEA. The CDR3 bases are TGCAGCGTTGTGTACAGGGACTATGGCTACACCTTC. It specifies CSVVYRDYGYTF. The whole variable domain, filled in from reference TRBV29-1 and TRBJ1-2, reads SAVISQKPSRDICQRGTSLTIQCQVDSQVTMMFWYRQQPGQSLTLIATANQGSEATYESGFVIDKFPISRPNLTFSTLTVSNMSPEDSSIYLCSVVYRDYGYTFGSGTRLTVV.

This clone was counted only a few times. The chain links TRBV4-1 to TRBJ1-3; possibly TRBD1 for D (6 bases). Deletions cut 3 bases from V and 4 bases from J, with 10 bases between. Germline values: CDR1 MGHRA, CDR2 YSYEKL. There are 14 residues in the CDR3. CDR3 bases: TGCGCCAGCAGCCAGAGGACAGCGGGAAACACCATATATTTT. Translation: CASSQRTAGNTIYF.

The chain carries TRBV29-1 and TRBJ1-1, with unresolved D. Germline values: CDR1 SQVTM, CDR2 ANQGSEA. The CDR3 contains 12 residues. Trimming stripped 6 bases from V and 3 bases from J, with 11 bases between. CDR3 loop: CSVGNRDTEAFF. In DNA form, the CDR3 reads TGCAGCGTCGGTAACAGAGACACTGAAGCTTTCTTT.

The chain uses TRBV29-1 and TRBJ1-1; possibly TRBD1 for D (5 bases). The V and J ends lost 7 bases and 4 bases respectively, with 16 bases between them. Germline V gene lookup returns CDR1 SQVTM and CDR2 ANQGSEA. The CDR3 runs 13 residues. The CDR3 reads CSGVDGGSTEAFF. In DNA form, the CDR3 reads TGCAGCGGTGTGGACGGGGGATCCACTGAAGCTTTCTTT.